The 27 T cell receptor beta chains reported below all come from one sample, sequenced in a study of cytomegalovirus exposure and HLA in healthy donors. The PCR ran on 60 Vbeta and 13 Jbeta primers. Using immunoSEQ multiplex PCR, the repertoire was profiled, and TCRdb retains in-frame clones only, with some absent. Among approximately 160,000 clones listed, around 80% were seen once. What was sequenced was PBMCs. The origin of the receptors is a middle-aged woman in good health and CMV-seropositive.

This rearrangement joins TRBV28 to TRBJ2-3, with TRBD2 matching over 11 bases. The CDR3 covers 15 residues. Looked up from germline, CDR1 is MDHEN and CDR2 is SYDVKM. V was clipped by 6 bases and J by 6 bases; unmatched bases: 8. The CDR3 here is CASSRMTSGVDTQYF. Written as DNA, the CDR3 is TGTGCCAGCAGCCGCATGACTAGCGGGGTTGATACGCAGTATTTT. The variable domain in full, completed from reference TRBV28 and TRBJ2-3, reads DVKVTQSSRYLVKRTGEKVFLECVQDMDHENMFWYRQDPGLGLRLIYFSYDVKMKEKGDIPEGYSVSREKKERFSLILESASTNQTSMYLCASSRMTSGVDTQYFGPGTRLTVL.

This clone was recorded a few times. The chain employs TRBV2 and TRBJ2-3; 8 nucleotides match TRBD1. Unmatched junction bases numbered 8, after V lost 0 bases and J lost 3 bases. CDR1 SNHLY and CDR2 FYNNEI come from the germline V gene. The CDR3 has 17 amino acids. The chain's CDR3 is CASSEADLDRATDTQYF. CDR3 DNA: TGTGCCAGCAGTGAAGCGGACCTGGACAGGGCGACAGATACGCAGTATTTT.

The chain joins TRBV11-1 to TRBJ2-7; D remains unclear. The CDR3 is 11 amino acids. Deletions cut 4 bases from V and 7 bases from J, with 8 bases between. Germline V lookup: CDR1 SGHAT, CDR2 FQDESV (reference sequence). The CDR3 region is CASSSSAEQYF. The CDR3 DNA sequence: TGTGCCAGCAGCTCTAGTGCGGAGCAGTACTTC.

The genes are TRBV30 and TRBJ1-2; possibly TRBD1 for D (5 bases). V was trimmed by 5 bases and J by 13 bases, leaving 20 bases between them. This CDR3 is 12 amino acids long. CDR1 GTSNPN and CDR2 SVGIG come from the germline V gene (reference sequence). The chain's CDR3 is CAWSDSRLFPTF. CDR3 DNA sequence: TGTGCCTGGTCAGACAGTCGTTTATTCCCCACCTTC.

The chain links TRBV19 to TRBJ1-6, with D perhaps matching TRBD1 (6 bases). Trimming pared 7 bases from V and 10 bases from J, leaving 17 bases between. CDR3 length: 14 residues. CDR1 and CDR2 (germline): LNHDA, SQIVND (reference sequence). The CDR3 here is CASMVSGVRSPLHF. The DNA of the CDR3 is TGTGCCAGTATGGTGTCAGGGGTTCGCTCACCCCTCCACTTT.

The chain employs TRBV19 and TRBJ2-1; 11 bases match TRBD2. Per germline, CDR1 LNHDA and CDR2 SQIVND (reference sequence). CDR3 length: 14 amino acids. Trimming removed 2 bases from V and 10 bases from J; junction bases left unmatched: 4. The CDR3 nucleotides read TGTGCCAGTAGTATACTAGCGGGGGGTCTAGAGCAGTTCTTC. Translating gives CASSILAGGLEQFF.

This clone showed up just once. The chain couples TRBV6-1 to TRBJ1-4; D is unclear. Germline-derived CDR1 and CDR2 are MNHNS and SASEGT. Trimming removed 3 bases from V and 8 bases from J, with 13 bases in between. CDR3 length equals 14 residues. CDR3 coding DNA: TGTGCCAGCAGTGACAATGGACTTGTGGAAAAACTGTTTTTT. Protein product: CASSDNGLVEKLFF.

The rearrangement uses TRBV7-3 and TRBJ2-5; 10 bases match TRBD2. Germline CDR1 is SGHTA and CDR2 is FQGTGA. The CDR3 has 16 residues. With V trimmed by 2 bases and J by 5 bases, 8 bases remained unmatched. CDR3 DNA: TGTGCCAGCAGCTTAGTGCTAGCGGGGGTACGGGAGACCCAGTACTTC. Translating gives CASSLVLAGVRETQYF.

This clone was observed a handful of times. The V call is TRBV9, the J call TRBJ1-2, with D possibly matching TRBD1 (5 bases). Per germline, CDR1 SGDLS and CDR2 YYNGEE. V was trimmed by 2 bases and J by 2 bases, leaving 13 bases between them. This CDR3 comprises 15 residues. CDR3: CASSVSLRANYGYTF. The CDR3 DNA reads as TGTGCCAGCAGCGTTTCTCTCAGGGCCAACTATGGCTACACCTTC.

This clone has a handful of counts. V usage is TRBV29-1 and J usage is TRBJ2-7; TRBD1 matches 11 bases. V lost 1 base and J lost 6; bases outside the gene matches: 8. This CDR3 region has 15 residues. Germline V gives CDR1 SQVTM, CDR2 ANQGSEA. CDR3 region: CSVEGSGQGVREQYF. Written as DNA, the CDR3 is TGCAGCGTTGAAGGATCGGGACAGGGGGTTCGCGAGCAGTACTTC.

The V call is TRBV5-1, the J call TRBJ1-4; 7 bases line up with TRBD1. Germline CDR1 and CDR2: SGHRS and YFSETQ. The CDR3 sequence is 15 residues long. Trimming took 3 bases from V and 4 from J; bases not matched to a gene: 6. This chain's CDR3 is CASSSGTVNNEKLFF. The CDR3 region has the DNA TGCGCCAGCAGCTCGGGGACAGTGAATAATGAAAAACTGTTTTTT.

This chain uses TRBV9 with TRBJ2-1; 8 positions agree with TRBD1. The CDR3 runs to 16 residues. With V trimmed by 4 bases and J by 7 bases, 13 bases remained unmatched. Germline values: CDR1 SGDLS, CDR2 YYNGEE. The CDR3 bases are TGTGCCAGCAGCCCTTCGACAGGGGAGATTGGAAATGAGCAGTTCTTC. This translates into CASSPSTGEIGNEQFF.

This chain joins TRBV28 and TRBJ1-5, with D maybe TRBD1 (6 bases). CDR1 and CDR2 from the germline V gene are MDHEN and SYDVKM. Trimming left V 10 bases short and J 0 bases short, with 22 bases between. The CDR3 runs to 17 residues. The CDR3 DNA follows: TGTGCCACCTCGGCTCCTGGGGGACAAAATAGCAATCAGCCCCAGCATTTT. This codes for CATSAPGGQNSNQPQHF.

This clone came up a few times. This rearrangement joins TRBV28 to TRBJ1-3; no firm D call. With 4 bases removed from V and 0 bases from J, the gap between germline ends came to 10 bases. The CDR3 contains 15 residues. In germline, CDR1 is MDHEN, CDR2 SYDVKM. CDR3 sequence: CASSSRGPSGNTIYF. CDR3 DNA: TGTGCCAGCAGTTCTCGGGGTCCCTCTGGAAACACCATATATTTT.

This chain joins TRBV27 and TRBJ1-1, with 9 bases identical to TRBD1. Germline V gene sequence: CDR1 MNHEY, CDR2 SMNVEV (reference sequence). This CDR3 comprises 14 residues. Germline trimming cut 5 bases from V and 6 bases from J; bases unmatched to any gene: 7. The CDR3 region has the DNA TGTGCCAGCAGTCCGGGACAGGGATTAGCTGAAGCTTTCTTT. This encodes CASSPGQGLAEAFF.

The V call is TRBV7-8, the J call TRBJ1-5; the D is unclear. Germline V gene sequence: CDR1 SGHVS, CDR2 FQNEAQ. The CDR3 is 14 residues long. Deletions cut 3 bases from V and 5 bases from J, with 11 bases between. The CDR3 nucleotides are TGTGCCAGCAGCTTCTCGGGTTGGGATCAGCCCCAGCATTTT. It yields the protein CASSFSGWDQPQHF.

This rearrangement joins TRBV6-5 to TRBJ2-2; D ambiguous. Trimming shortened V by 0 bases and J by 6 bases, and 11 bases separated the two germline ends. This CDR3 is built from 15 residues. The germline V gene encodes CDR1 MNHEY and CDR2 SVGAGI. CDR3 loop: CASSYSRISAGELFF. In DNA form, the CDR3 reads TGTGCCAGCAGTTACTCCAGAATTTCAGCCGGGGAGCTGTTTTTT.

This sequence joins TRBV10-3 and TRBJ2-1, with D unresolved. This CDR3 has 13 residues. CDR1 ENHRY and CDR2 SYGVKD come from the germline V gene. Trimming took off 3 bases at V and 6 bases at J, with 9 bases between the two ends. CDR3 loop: CAISESPGNEQFF. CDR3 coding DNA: TGTGCCATCAGTGAAAGTCCCGGCAATGAGCAGTTCTTC.

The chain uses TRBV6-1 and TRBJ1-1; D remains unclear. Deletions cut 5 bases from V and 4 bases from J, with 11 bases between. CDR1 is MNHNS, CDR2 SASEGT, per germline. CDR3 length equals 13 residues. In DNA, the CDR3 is TGTGCCAGCAGTTCAACTGTAGTCACTGAAGCTTTCTTT. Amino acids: CASSSTVVTEAFF.

Here the CDR3 DNA reads TGTGCCAGCACCAAATCCGGGGGCTACGAGCAGTACTTC. Protein sequence: CASTKSGGYEQYF. V gene TRBV6-5 combines with J gene TRBJ2-7; possible D gene TRBD2, 6 bases. Deletions cut 7 bases from V and 3 bases from J, with 13 bases between. CDR1 MNHEY and CDR2 SVGAGI come from the germline V gene. This CDR3 is built from 13 residues.

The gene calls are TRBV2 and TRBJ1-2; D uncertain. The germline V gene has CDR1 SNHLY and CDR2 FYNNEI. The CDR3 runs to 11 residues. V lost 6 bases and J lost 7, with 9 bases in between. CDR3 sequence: CASRENSGYTF. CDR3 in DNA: TGTGCCAGCAGGGAAAACAGTGGCTACACCTTC. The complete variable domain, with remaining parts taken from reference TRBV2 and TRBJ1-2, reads EPEVTQTPSHQVTQMGQEVILRCVPISNHLYFYWYRQILGQKVEFLVSFYNNEISEKSEIFDDQFSVERPDGSNFTLKIRSTKLEDSAMYFCASRENSGYTFGSGTRLTVV.

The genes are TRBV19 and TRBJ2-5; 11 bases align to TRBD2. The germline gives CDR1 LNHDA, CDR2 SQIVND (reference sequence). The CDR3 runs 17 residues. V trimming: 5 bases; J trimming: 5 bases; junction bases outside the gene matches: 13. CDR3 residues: CASSLRLAGWGAETQYF. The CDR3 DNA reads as TGTGCCAGTAGTCTCCGACTAGCGGGGTGGGGGGCGGAGACCCAGTACTTC.

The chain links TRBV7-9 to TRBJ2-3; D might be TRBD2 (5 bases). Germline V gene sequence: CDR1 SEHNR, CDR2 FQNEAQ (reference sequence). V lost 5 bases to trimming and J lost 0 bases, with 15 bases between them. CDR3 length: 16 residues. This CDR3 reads CASSKRAVLSTDTQYF. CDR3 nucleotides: TGTGCCAGCAGCAAGCGAGCGGTCTTGAGCACAGATACGCAGTATTTT.

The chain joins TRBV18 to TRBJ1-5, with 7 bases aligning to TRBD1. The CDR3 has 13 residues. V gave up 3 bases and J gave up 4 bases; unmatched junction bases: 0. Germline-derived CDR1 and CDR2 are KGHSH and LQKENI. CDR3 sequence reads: CASSPGQNQPQHF. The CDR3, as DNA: TGTGCCAGCTCACCGGGACAGAATCAGCCCCAGCATTTT.

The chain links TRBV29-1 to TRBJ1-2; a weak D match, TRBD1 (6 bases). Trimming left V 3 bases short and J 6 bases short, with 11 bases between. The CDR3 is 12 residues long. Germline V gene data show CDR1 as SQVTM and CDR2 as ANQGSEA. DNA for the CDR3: TGCAGCGTTGATCGGACAGCAGATGGCTACACCTTC. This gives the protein CSVDRTADGYTF.

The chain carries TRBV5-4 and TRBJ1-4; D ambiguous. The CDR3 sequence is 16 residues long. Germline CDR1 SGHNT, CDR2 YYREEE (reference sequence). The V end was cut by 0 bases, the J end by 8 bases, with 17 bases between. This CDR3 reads CASSLAGGPSLEKLFF. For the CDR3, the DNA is TGTGCCAGCAGCTTGGCCGGCGGGCCGTCACTGGAAAAACTGTTTTTT. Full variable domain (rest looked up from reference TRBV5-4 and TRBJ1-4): ETGVTQSPTHLIKTRGQQVTLRCSSQSGHNTVSWYQQALGQGPQFIFQYYREEENGRGNFPPRFSGLQFPNYSSELNVNALELDDSALYLCASSLAGGPSLEKLFFGSGTQLSVL.

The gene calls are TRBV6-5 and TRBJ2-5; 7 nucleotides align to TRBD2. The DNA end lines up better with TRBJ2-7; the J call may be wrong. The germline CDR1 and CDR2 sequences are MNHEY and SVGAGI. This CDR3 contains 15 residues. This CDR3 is CASTRRGGLIYEQYF. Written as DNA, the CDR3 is TGTGCCAGCACCCGCCGTGGGGGACTAATCTACGAGCAGTACTTC.